This T cell receptor (beta chain) came from a study of blood T cells in healthy people across ages. Primers used in a second PCR of roughly 6 to 11 cycles were a sample-barcoded 5' primer and a J-beta primer mix. No fewer than 3 million CDR3-containing paired-end reads came from each sample. TCRdb itself ran the 5' RACE reads through MiXCR, one entry per CDR3 protein. Counted here are approximately 850,000 distinct CDR3 sequences, 40% to 50% occurring once; the ten biggest clones make up around 18%. On this clonotype itself: Antigen specificity is unknown. One end of the junction is discordant with germline, which a read error may explain.

This CDR3 is built from 14 residues. General study results and limits: Without sorted subsets, naive and antigen-experienced compartments could not be conclusively compared.

The receptor was isolated from a man in his 60s in good health. The chain carries TRBV12-3 or TRBV12-4 and TRBJ2-5; D may be TRBD1 (6 bases). Sequencing was done on a sample of blood. The DNA of the CDR3 is TGTACCAGCAGTTCATCGGACAGACCAGAGACCCAGTACTTC. Protein sequence: CTSSSSDRPETQYF.